A selection of T cell receptor beta chains follows, all from one sample in a study of T cell changes during pregnancy in multiple sclerosis. Repertoires were generated with immunoSEQ multiplex PCR, while TCRdb's copy carries only in-frame clones and drops some. The repertoire consists of about 51,000 clones, with 93% occurring once and the leading ten covering 1.5% to 2%. This specimen consisted of peripheral blood, obtained in the second trimester of pregnancy. Receptor source: a female donor with multiple sclerosis, enrolled in a pregnancy study. CDR3s include the opening cysteine and the closing phenylalanine or tryptophan. The D gene is left open where the match is weak. Size tells how often a clone was seen (once, few, many) or the class of an expanded clone, and some rows leave it out.

J: TRBJ2-7; size: .; V: TRBV7-6; D: .; CDR3: CASSQNKRRPLEQYF; DNA: TGTGCCAGCAGCCAAAACAAGCGGAGACCTCTCGAGCAGTACTTC
J: TRBJ1-2; size: .; V: TRBV7-9; D: TRBD1; CDR3: CASSLNLDRERYGYTF; DNA: TGTGCCAGCAGCTTAAACCTGGACAGGGAACGGTACGGCTACACCTTC
J: TRBJ1-3; size: .; V: TRBV5-4; D: TRBD1; CDR3: CASSLRGQGNPGNTIYF; DNA: TGTGCCAGCAGCTTGAGGGGACAGGGTAATCCTGGAAACACCATATATTTT
J: TRBJ2-1; size: once; V: TRBV7-3; D: .; CDR3: CASSSLLEGEQFF; DNA: TGTGCCAGCAGCTCCCTCCTGGAGGGTGAGCAGTTCTTC
J: TRBJ2-7; size: .; V: TRBV27; D: TRBD1; CDR3: CASSTLTGTEGAEQYF; DNA: TGTGCCAGCAGTACCTTAACCGGGACAGAAGGAGCCGAGCAGTACTTC
J: TRBJ2-3; size: .; V: TRBV6-4; D: TRBD2; CDR3: CASSVTSGTDTQYF; DNA: TGTGCCAGCAGTGTCACTAGCGGCACAGATACGCAGTATTTT
J: TRBJ2-1; size: .; V: TRBV11-2; D: TRBD1; CDR3: CAIRVTGANNEQFF; DNA: TGTGCCATCCGAGTAACAGGGGCTAACAATGAGCAGTTCTTC
J: TRBJ1-1; size: .; V: TRBV6-5; D: TRBD1; CDR3: CATNRGTEAFF; DNA: TGTGCCACCAACAGGGGTACTGAAGCTTTCTTT
J: TRBJ1-5; size: .; V: TRBV5-1; D: TRBD1; CDR3: CASSLEPDRGQPQHF; DNA: TGCGCCAGCAGCCTGGAACCCGACAGGGGACAGCCCCAGCATTTT
J: TRBJ2-3; size: .; V: TRBV6-5; D: .; CDR3: CASSLFGDTQYF; DNA: TGTGCCAGCAGTCTTTTCGGAGATACGCAGTATTTT
J: TRBJ1-2; size: many; V: TRBV10-3; D: .; CDR3: CAISELNRDYTF; DNA: TGTGCCATCAGTGAGTTGAACAGGGACTACACCTTC
J: TRBJ2-1; size: .; V: TRBV6-1; D: .; CDR3: CASSEGEYNEQFF; DNA: TGTGCCAGCAGTGAAGGGGAGTACAATGAGCAGTTCTTC
J: TRBJ2-7; size: .; V: TRBV5-5; D: TRBD2; CDR3: CASRREVGRYEQYF; DNA: TGTGCCAGCAGACGGGAGGTGGGGCGCTACGAGCAGTACTTC
J: TRBJ1-1; size: .; V: TRBV5-4; D: .; CDR3: CASSLVRGTEAFF; DNA: TGTGCCAGCAGCTTGGTCAGGGGCACTGAAGCTTTCTTT
J: TRBJ2-7; size: .; V: TRBV11-3; D: TRBD2; CDR3: CASSLAWGEGEQYF; DNA: TGTGCCAGCAGCTTAGCGTGGGGGGAGGGAGAGCAGTACTTC
J: TRBJ2-1; size: .; V: TRBV5-1; D: .; CDR3: CASSLELGNEQFF; DNA: TGCGCCAGCAGCTTGGAGCTAGGCAATGAGCAGTTCTTC
J: TRBJ1-2; size: .; V: TRBV29-1; D: .; CDR3: CSVAPPWGGDGYTF; DNA: TGCAGCGTTGCCCCTCCATGGGGGGGGGATGGCTACACCTTC
J: TRBJ1-5; size: .; V: TRBV7-2; D: .; CDR3: CASSERYGQPQHF; DNA: TGTGCCAGCAGCGAGCGATATGGCCAGCCCCAGCATTTT
J: TRBJ1-3; size: .; V: TRBV19; D: .; CDR3: CASTRAGVGNTIYF; DNA: TGTGCCAGTACCAGGGCAGGGGTAGGAAACACCATATATTTT
J: TRBJ2-1; size: .; V: TRBV28; D: .; CDR3: CASSFPSSVSNEQFF; DNA: TGTGCCAGCAGTTTTCCGTCTAGCGTATCCAATGAGCAGTTCTTC
J: TRBJ2-7; size: .; V: TRBV7-2; D: .; CDR3: CASSLARGLQYF; DNA: TGTGCCAGCAGCTTAGCGCGCGGTCTGCAGTACTTC
J: TRBJ2-7; size: .; V: TRBV27; D: .; CDR3: CASSLGISGYEQYF; DNA: TGTGCCAGCAGTTTAGGAATTAGCGGCTACGAGCAGTACTTC
J: TRBJ1-5; size: .; V: TRBV2; D: .; CDR3: CASSELSGRSNQPQHF; DNA: TGTGCCAGCAGTGAATTATCAGGGCGCAGCAATCAGCCCCAGCATTTT
J: TRBJ2-1; size: .; V: TRBV2; D: .; CDR3: CASSELGLDEQFF; DNA: TGTGCCAGCAGTGAATTGGGCCTTGATGAGCAGTTCTTC
J: TRBJ2-1; size: once; V: TRBV7-6; D: TRBD1; CDR3: CASSLGSGGSYNEQFF; DNA: TGTGCCAGCAGCTTAGGGTCAGGGGGCTCCTACAATGAGCAGTTCTTC
J: TRBJ2-7; size: .; V: TRBV2; D: .; CDR3: CASSPLGSQYF; DNA: TGTGCCAGCAGTCCCCTGGGCTCGCAGTACTTC
J: TRBJ2-5; size: once; V: TRBV5-1; D: TRBD2; CDR3: CASSPGGGGPQETQYF; DNA: TGCGCCAGCAGCCCGGGGGGGGGAGGTCCTCAAGAGACCCAGTACTTC
J: TRBJ2-6; size: .; V: TRBV28; D: .; CDR3: CASHTFGSGANVLTF; DNA: TGTGCCAGTCATACTTTCGGCTCTGGGGCCAACGTCCTGACTTTC
J: TRBJ1-1; size: .; V: TRBV29-1; D: .; CDR3: CSVVTALNTEAFF; DNA: TGCAGCGTTGTCACAGCCTTGAACACTGAAGCTTTCTTT
J: TRBJ2-5; size: .; V: TRBV7-6; D: .; CDR3: CASSLSSSQETQYF; DNA: TGTGCCAGCAGCTTATCTTCTAGCCAAGAGACCCAGTACTTC
J: TRBJ2-1; size: once; V: TRBV9; D: TRBD1; CDR3: CASSPGQGYNEQFF; DNA: TGTGCCAGCTCGCCGGGACAGGGATACAATGAGCAGTTCTTC
J: TRBJ2-2; size: .; V: TRBV9; D: TRBD2; CDR3: CASSAPRLAENTGELFF; DNA: TGTGCCAGCAGCGCCCCTAGGCTAGCGGAGAACACCGGGGAGCTGTTTTTT
J: TRBJ2-1; size: .; V: TRBV2; D: .; CDR3: CASSYRTGNEQFF; DNA: TGTGCCAGCAGTTACCGGACTGGCAATGAGCAGTTCTTC
J: TRBJ2-3; size: .; V: TRBV6-1; D: TRBD2; CDR3: CASSEWGTSGTSNTQYF; DNA: TGTGCCAGCAGTGAATGGGGGACTAGCGGGACTTCTAATACGCAGTATTTT
J: TRBJ2-1; size: medium-sized; V: TRBV6-1; D: .; CDR3: CASSPGASGFNEQFF; DNA: TGTGCCAGCAGCCCAGGGGCTAGCGGTTTCAATGAGCAGTTCTTC
J: TRBJ1-5; size: .; V: TRBV4-3; D: .; CDR3: CASSQAREGNQPQHF; DNA: TGCGCCAGCAGCCAAGCCAGGGAAGGCAATCAGCCCCAGCATTTT
J: TRBJ1-4; size: few; V: TRBV15; D: .; CDR3: CATSTLDEKLFF; DNA: TGTGCCACCAGCACCCTTGATGAAAAACTGTTTTTT
J: TRBJ1-3; size: .; V: TRBV19; D: .; CDR3: CASSEAVLSGNTIYF; DNA: TGTGCCAGTAGTGAGGCAGTCCTCTCTGGAAACACCATATATTTT
J: TRBJ2-2; size: .; V: TRBV18; D: .; CDR3: CASSEGLNTGELFF; DNA: TGTGCCAGCTCAGAGGGCCTTAACACCGGGGAGCTGTTTTTT
J: TRBJ2-5; size: .; V: TRBV5-4; D: TRBD2; CDR3: CASSFRAGAQETQYF; DNA: TGTGCCAGCAGCTTTAGGGCGGGAGCCCAAGAGACCCAGTACTTC
J: TRBJ1-5; size: .; V: TRBV15; D: TRBD1; CDR3: CATSRAGGQNNQPQHF; DNA: TGTGCCACCAGCAGGGCAGGGGGCCAAAACAATCAGCCCCAGCATTTT
J: TRBJ2-3; size: few; V: TRBV6-4; D: .; CDR3: CASSATGTDTQYF; DNA: TGTGCCAGCAGTGCCACAGGGACAGATACGCAGTATTTT
J: TRBJ2-2; size: once; V: TRBV9; D: .; CDR3: CASSVATTNTGELFF; DNA: TGTGCCAGCAGCGTAGCGACAACGAACACCGGGGAGCTGTTTTTT
J: TRBJ2-7; size: .; V: TRBV27; D: .; CDR3: CASSPGSYEQYF; DNA: TGTGCCAGCAGTCCCGGGTCCTACGAGCAGTACTTC
J: TRBJ2-1; size: few; V: TRBV1; D: .; CDR3: CTSSPSFSGLYNEQFF; DNA: TGCACCAGCAGCCCCTCCTTCTCGGGTCTCTACAATGAGCAGTTCTTC
J: TRBJ2-2; size: once; V: TRBV7-9; D: .; CDR3: CASSLALQVTGELFF; DNA: TGTGCCAGCAGCCTGGCGTTACAGGTGACCGGGGAGCTGTTTTTT